This T cell receptor (beta chain) is drawn from a study of Graves' ophthalmopathy and Graves' hyperthyroidism. Study summary: Peripheral blood was obtained at first diagnosis, ahead of any treatment. The study, taken as a whole, reports: Thyroid clonotypes that were expanded above 0.001 frequency mostly also appeared in blood.

CDR3 regions of TCR beta were amplified from RNA transcripts. RT-PCR with HTBI primers came first, then second-round multiplex PCR. A single record per CDR3 protein comes from TCRdb applying MiXCR to the multiplex PCR reads. The repertoire holds hundreds of thousands of distinct CDR3 sequences, with 15% as singletons. Hyperthyroidism patients had new diagnoses, durations under 2 months, and ages of 18 to 65. Reliance was placed on clinical symptoms, serum thyroxine, TRAb, thyroid ultrasound and orbital computed tomography for diagnosis. Trimming removed 5 bases at V and 0 bases at J, with 8 bases between. The CDR3 has 14 amino acids. Ten or more counts support this clonotype. Its antigen remains unidentified.

The chain recombines TRBV12-3 or TRBV12-4 with TRBJ1-5, with D tentatively TRBD1 (5 bases). Sequencing used peripheral blood. The TCR sequence derives from a woman under 30 with stable Graves' hyperthyroidism. CDR3: CASSRQTSNQPQHF. Here the CDR3 DNA reads TGTGCCAGCAGTCGACAGACTAGCAATCAGCCCCAGCATTTT.